This T cell receptor (beta chain) was observed in a study of cytomegalovirus exposure and HLA in healthy donors. Study in general: Counted in an early data release were 65 million to 100 million unique TCRs from HLA-typed donors.

Deletions cut 4 bases from V and 4 bases from J, with 15 bases between. Germline V CDR1 and CDR2: LGHNT, FRNRAP. The CDR3 has 15 amino acids. This clone was observed a handful of times. PCR was performed using 60 Vbeta and 13 Jbeta primers. Only in-frame clones appear in the TCRdb table, and some are missing; sequencing was by immunoSEQ multiplex PCR. The sample yields around 89,000 clones, 76% seen once. Sequenced input: PBMCs. V usage is TRBV12-5 and J usage is TRBJ2-3; weak D call: TRBD2 (6 bases). The sequence was obtained from a man between 35 and 55 years old in good health and CMV-seronegative. CDR3 DNA sequence: TGTGCTAGTGGTTCAGACGCGGGGAGGTCAGATACGCAGTATTTT. Translated: CASGSDAGRSDTQYF. The full variable domain, rest sourced from reference TRBV12-5 and TRBJ2-3, is DARVTQTPRHKVTEMGQEVTMRCQPILGHNTVFWYRQTMMQGLELLAYFRNRAPLDDSGMPKDRFSAEMPDATLATLKIQPSEPRDSAVYFCASGSDAGRSDTQYFGPGTRLTVL.